This T cell receptor (beta chain) was retrieved from a study of shared clonotypes between healthy human individuals. Sequenced by immunoSEQ multiplex PCR; TCRdb stores in-frame clones only, minus some. The sample lists approximately 840,000 clones; around 96% were seen once. Study results and caveats: Generally, estimated richness proved larger in naive subsets than it did in memory subsets. Large depth notwithstanding, sorted-subset sequencing proved incomplete by rarefaction.

CD8 cells regarded as naive lacked CD45RO, were positively chosen for CCR7, and omitted terminally differentiated effector memory CD45RA+ cells. As for this clone: No antigen is known for it. The same CDR3 arises from other DNA sequences in this sample as well.

The CDR3 has 13 residues. The germline CDR1 and CDR2 sequences are MGHRA and YSYEKL. The V and J ends lost 4 bases and 3 bases respectively, with 10 bases between them. The chain links TRBV4-1 to TRBJ2-7; D not resolved. The receptor was isolated from a man aged 25 to 40 in good health. What was sequenced was naive CD8+ T cells sorted from blood. The CDR3 DNA reads as TGCGCCAGCAGCCCCGAACGCGGCTACGAGCAGTACTTC. It codes for CASSPERGYEQYF.